A single sample gave rise to the 23 T cell receptor beta chains below, sequenced in a study of blood T cell repertoires in COVID-19. The data were produced by immunoSEQ multiplex PCR, yet TCRdb's version contains in-frame clones alone and is incomplete. This sample carries 220,000 or so clones, around three quarters of them seen once, and the ten largest clones take less than 6%. Sequencing input: peripheral blood. The receptors were sampled from a woman aged 70-85 years with acute or convalescent COVID-19.

The chain joins TRBV5-1 to TRBJ2-3; 11 bases agree with TRBD2. Trimming at V came to 5 bases and at J to 13 bases, leaving 12 bases not matched to a gene. Germline CDR1 reads SGHRS; CDR2 reads YFSETQ. CDR3 length equals 14 residues. The CDR3 is CASRVTSGSPGKYF. As DNA, the CDR3 is TGCGCCAGCAGGGTAACTAGCGGGAGCCCCGGGAAGTATTTT.

The chain links TRBV2 to TRBJ2-6; no clear D gene. The CDR3 spans 15 residues. V was shortened by 4 bases and J by 1 base, with 8 bases between the two germline ends. Looked up from germline, CDR1 is SNHLY and CDR2 is FYNNEI. CDR3 sequence (DNA): TGTGCCAGCAGTGGCGACGGGTCTGGGGCCAACGTCCTGACTTTC. Translated: CASSGDGSGANVLTF.

V gene TRBV5-1 combines with J gene TRBJ1-1; D gene uncertain. V lost 4 bases to trimming and J lost 1 base, with 8 bases between them. The CDR3 is 13 amino acids. CDR1 and CDR2 (germline): SGHRS, YFSETQ. The CDR3 reads CASSINQNTEAFF. DNA of the CDR3: TGCGCCAGCAGCATCAATCAGAACACTGAAGCTTTCTTT.

The genes are TRBV9 and TRBJ1-5; no firm D call. Germline V gene data show CDR1 as SGDLS and CDR2 as YYNGEE. The germline V and J ends were trimmed by 3 bases and 6 bases, with 13 bases remaining between them. CDR3 size: 14 residues. The CDR3 loop reads CASSESGEVQPQHF. The DNA of the CDR3 is TGTGCCAGCAGCGAGTCCGGAGAGGTTCAGCCCCAGCATTTT.

This sequence joins TRBV7-8 and TRBJ1-1, with unresolved D. V lost 3 bases and J lost 0, with 8 bases in between. The CDR3 totals 14 residues. CDR1 is SGHVS, CDR2 FQNEAQ, per germline. The CDR3 coding sequence is TGTGCCAGCAGCTTTGGCCTCATGAACACTGAAGCTTTCTTT. The encoded protein is CASSFGLMNTEAFF.

This chain links TRBV6-4 with TRBJ2-1; D is perhaps TRBD1 (5 bases). The germline V gene has CDR1 MRHNA and CDR2 SNTAGT. The CDR3 spans 15 residues. V was trimmed by 4 bases and J by 2 bases, leaving 12 bases between them. CDR3 residues: CASSVQAGTYNEQFF. The CDR3 coding sequence is TGTGCCAGCAGTGTGCAAGCAGGGACCTACAATGAGCAGTTCTTC.

The V and J genes are TRBV11-1 and TRBJ1-2; TRBD1 agrees at 9 bases. The J segment lost 7 bases and the V segment lost 1 base, leaving 7 bases of the junction unmatched. The CDR3 spans 15 residues. Per germline, CDR1 SGHAT and CDR2 FQDESV (reference sequence). The CDR3 region has the DNA TGTGCCAGCAGCTTAGTCACAGGGGGCGAAGCTGGCTACACCTTC. This sequence encodes CASSLVTGGEAGYTF. Combining the CDR3 with reference TRBV11-1 and TRBJ1-2 gives the whole variable domain EAEVAQSPRYKITEKSQAVAFWCDPISGHATLYWYRQILGQGPELLVQFQDESVVDDSQLPKDRFSAERLKGVDSTLKIQPAELGDSAMYLCASSLVTGGEAGYTFGSGTRLTVV.

The V and J genes are TRBV6-5 and TRBJ2-2, with D perhaps matching TRBD2 (5 bases). The germline CDR1 and CDR2 sequences are MNHEY and SVGAGI. The CDR3 covers 15 residues. Trimming took off 6 bases at V and 7 bases at J, with 18 bases between the two ends. The CDR3 loop reads CASRAAQVRDGELFF. The CDR3 nucleotides read TGTGCCAGCAGAGCGGCCCAAGTACGAGACGGGGAGCTGTTTTTT.

The chain uses TRBV2 and TRBJ2-1; 14 bases agree with TRBD2. Germline CDR1 reads SNHLY; CDR2 reads FYNNEI. J gave up 8 bases and V 3 bases, and 3 bases lay outside the gene matches. CDR3 length: 15 residues. CDR3 protein: CASSETSGRVHEQFF. DNA of the CDR3: TGTGCCAGCAGTGAGACTAGCGGGAGGGTCCATGAGCAGTTCTTC.

This sequence joins TRBV28 and TRBJ2-5, with D tentatively TRBD2 (5 bases). V gave up 8 bases and J gave up 2 bases, with 15 bases separating them. Germline CDR1 is MDHEN and CDR2 is SYDVKM. The CDR3 consists of 14 residues. DNA for the CDR3: TGTGCCAGCGTGTCGGCGGGCCCACAAGAGACCCAGTACTTC. This codes for CASVSAGPQETQYF. Filled out from reference TRBV28 and TRBJ2-5, the complete variable domain reads DVKVTQSSRYLVKRTGEKVFLECVQDMDHENMFWYRQDPGLGLRLIYFSYDVKMKEKGDIPEGYSVSREKKERFSLILESASTNQTSMYLCASVSAGPQETQYFGPGTRLLVL.

This sequence joins TRBV27 and TRBJ1-5, with D tentatively TRBD1 (6 bases). CDR1 MNHEY and CDR2 SMNVEV come from the germline V gene (reference sequence). The V end was cut by 4 bases, the J end by 2 bases, with 21 bases between. The CDR3 totals 18 residues. CDR3 sequence reads: CASSSLPGTKGGNQPQHF. The CDR3 region has the DNA TGTGCCAGCAGTTCGCTTCCCGGGACTAAGGGGGGCAATCAGCCCCAGCATTTT.

This clone was detected a few times. The chain combines TRBV30 with TRBJ1-2, with 7 bases matching TRBD1. The trim removed 3 bases at V and 0 bases at J, leaving 10 bases unmatched. Germline V gene lookup returns CDR1 GTSNPN and CDR2 SVGIG (reference sequence). This CDR3 has 16 amino acids. The DNA for the CDR3 is TGTGCCTGGAGGGCATTCGGGACAGCTACTAACTATGGCTACACCTTC. Translated: CAWRAFGTATNYGYTF.

This clone was recorded only once. This chain links TRBV6-2 or TRBV6-3 with TRBJ2-7; 13 positions match TRBD2. With 3 bases clipped from V and 5 bases from J, the junction kept 10 bases outside the gene matches. The CDR3 is 17 amino acids. The germline V gene encodes CDR1 MNHEY and CDR2 SVGEGT. The CDR3 DNA reads TGTGCCAGCAGTTATAGGACTAGCGGGAGTACTCGGAACGAGCAGTACTTC. Encoded protein: CASSYRTSGSTRNEQYF.

The sample holds a few counts of this clone. This chain connects TRBV6-2 or TRBV6-3 to TRBJ2-1, with a possible D match to TRBD2 (5 bases). The germline V gene encodes CDR1 MNHEY and CDR2 SVGEGT. The CDR3 has 15 residues. The V gene lost 6 bases and the J gene lost 6 bases, with 18 bases spanning the gap. CDR3 amino acids: CASSPSPGIGNEQFF. In DNA, the CDR3 is TGTGCCAGCAGCCCCAGCCCGGGGATCGGCAATGAGCAGTTCTTC.

This chain uses TRBV3-1 (or the pseudogene TRBV3-2) with TRBJ1-3, with D perhaps TRBD1 (5 bases). There are 16 residues in the CDR3. CDR1 and CDR2 (germline): LGHDT, YNNKEL (reference sequence). The V end lost 0 bases, the J end lost 4 bases, and 13 bases lay between the germline ends. CDR3 in amino acids: CASSQDRSTEGNTIYF. For the CDR3, the DNA is TGTGCCAGCAGCCAAGATCGATCGACAGAAGGAAACACCATATATTTT.

The chain joins TRBV27 to TRBJ2-6; 10 bases are shared with TRBD1. The CDR3 runs 18 residues. Germline CDR1 reads MNHEY; CDR2 reads SMNVEV (reference sequence). With V trimmed by 4 bases and J by 0 bases, 6 bases remained unmatched. The CDR3 bases are TGTGCCAGCAGTTCCTGGACAGGGGGTAGCTCTGGGGCCAACGTCCTGACTTTC. Translated: CASSSWTGGSSGANVLTF.

This clone was seen a few times. This sample also contains other DNA sequences that code for the same CDR3. The rearrangement links TRBV19 to TRBJ2-7; the D gene is possibly TRBD2 (5 bases). Trimming left V 1 base short and J 1 base short, with 5 bases between. The CDR3 runs 13 residues. Germline CDR1 and CDR2: LNHDA and SQIVND (reference sequence). CDR3 nucleotide sequence: TGTGCCAGTAGTATAGGGACTTCCTACGAGCAGTACTTC. It is translated as CASSIGTSYEQYF.

With respect to this clone: The same CDR3 arises from other DNA sequences in this sample as well. This rearrangement joins TRBV6-2 or TRBV6-3 to TRBJ2-1; 9 positions agree with TRBD2. There are 15 residues in the CDR3. The germline V gene has CDR1 MNHEY and CDR2 SVGEGT. V shed 4 bases, J shed 2 bases, and the junction held 3 bases outside the gene matches. CDR3: CASSLAGVTYNEQFF. CDR3 DNA sequence: TGTGCCAGCAGTTTAGCGGGAGTCACCTACAATGAGCAGTTCTTC.

This CDR3 reads CASRGGRGNQPQHF. CDR3 DNA: TGTGCCAGCAGAGGTGGCAGGGGAAACCAGCCCCAGCATTTT. The chain joins TRBV2 to TRBJ1-5, with D possibly being TRBD1 (6 bases). Germline V lookup: CDR1 SNHLY, CDR2 FYNNEI. V lost 6 bases and J 7 bases, leaving 16 bases between the germline ends. The CDR3 runs to 14 residues.

This chain links TRBV7-2 with TRBJ2-1; TRBD2 matches at 16 bases. The V gene's germline CDR1 is SGHTA and CDR2 FQGNSA. CDR3 length equals 16 residues. Trimming cost V 4 bases and J 12 bases; bases outside gene matches: 9. The CDR3 nucleotides read TGTGCCAGCAGCTCAGGGACTAGCGGGGGGGTCGGCGGGCAGTTCTTC. Its translation: CASSSGTSGGVGGQFF.

This chain uses TRBV30 with TRBJ2-4; TRBD1 matches 7 bases. CDR1 is GTSNPN, CDR2 SVGIG, per germline (reference sequence). V dropped 2 bases and J dropped 8; count of bases not matched to a gene: 15. The CDR3 runs 16 residues. CDR3 residues: CAWSRKGARVVDIQYF. In DNA, the CDR3 is TGTGCCTGGAGTAGGAAGGGGGCGCGGGTCGTCGACATTCAGTACTTC.

The rearrangement links TRBV11-2 to TRBJ2-4, with TRBD2 identical over 8 bases. J was trimmed by 3 bases and V by 3 bases; bases with no gene match: 7. This CDR3 has 16 amino acids. The germline V gene encodes CDR1 SGHAT and CDR2 FQNNGV. This CDR3 is CASSLVGGGIKNIQYF. For the CDR3, the DNA is TGTGCCAGCAGCTTGGTCGGCGGGGGGATCAAAAACATTCAGTACTTC.

CDR3 protein: CASTRGTGPNTGELFF. The CDR3 DNA reads as TGTGCCAGTACCCGCGGGACAGGGCCGAACACCGGGGAGCTGTTTTTT. This chain joins TRBV19 and TRBJ2-2; 9 bases are shared with TRBD1. Germline CDR1 is LNHDA and CDR2 is SQIVND (reference sequence). The ends lost 7 bases at V and 0 bases at J; junction bases unmatched: 6. The length of the CDR3 is 16 residues.